This TCR beta chain was observed in a study of blood T cell repertoires in COVID-19. The wider study: Sources were T cells, B-cell-depleted T cells, or PBMCs; the material itself was cDNA or gDNA.

Source study methods: Quantification of nucleated cells was approximated via reference gene primer amplification. Assay used: immunoSEQ multiplex PCR; TCRdb lists only in-frame clones, some missing. The V and J calls and clone size are taken from that table; D and trimming were inferred from the DNA. The sample contains some 150,000 clones, roughly 90% of which appear only once. The J segment lost 3 bases and the V segment lost 4 bases, leaving 5 bases of the junction unmatched. CDR3 length: 14 amino acids. Germline V gene data show CDR1 as SGHRS and CDR2 as YFSETQ. The sequence derives from a human donor in a cohort sampled during active COVID-19. The material sequenced was peripheral blood. V usage is TRBV5-1 and J usage is TRBJ1-1; 8 bases are shared with TRBD1. The CDR3 is CASSDQTGDTEAFF. The CDR3 coding sequence is TGCGCCAGCAGCGACCAGACAGGGGACACTGAAGCTTTCTTT.